Listed here are 15 T cell receptor beta chains from one sample, sequenced in a study of T cell clonality in common variable immunodeficiency (dated by TCRdb to about 2015). What the work shows at the level of the full study, not this receptor alone: CVID TCRbeta sequences were reported to have fewer deletions and N-nucleotide insertions and to lack highly modified clones with 13 or more V deletions.

Libraries were built with the immunoSEQ multiplex PCR assay. TCRdb retrieved this table from immuneACCESS and kept in-frame rearrangements only. Not all clones are present; in checked studies, unresolved V genes account for under half, and no reason is known for the remainder. In this sample, roughly 30,000 clones appear, none counted once only. About 3% of the sample comes from the top ten. Which antigens these TCRs recognize remains unknown. The source material was peripheral blood mononuclear cells. Source of these receptors: a human donor with common variable immunodeficiency.

This clone occurred many times. The read comes to an end 3 residues before the CDR3 does, leaving the germline J gene to fill in the end. This chain joins TRBV20-1 and TRBJ1-4; D uncertain. Germline lookup yields CDR1 DFQATT and CDR2 SNEGSKA (reference sequence). Deletions cut 8 bases from V and 10 bases from J, with 17 bases between. This CDR3 is built from 12 residues. Here the CDR3 reads CSPLREFGKLFF. The CDR3 DNA, read in part, is TGCAGTCCCCTCCGCGAATTCGGAAAA.

A word on this clone: The sequence runs out 3 residues before the end of the CDR3; the remainder is reconstructed from the germline J gene. The V gene is TRBV20-1, the J gene TRBJ2-1; 9 bases agree with TRBD2. V was pared by 7 bases and J by 5 bases, with 9 bases of the junction left unmatched. This CDR3 has 14 residues. In germline, CDR1 is DFQATT, CDR2 SNEGSKA (reference sequence). The CDR3 sequence is CSVLGLATDNEQFF. CDR3 bases read: TGCAGTGTCTTGGGACTAGCCACCGACAATGAG.

There are a few counts of this clone. The read ends 3 residues shy of where the CDR3 ends; the end is completed using the germline J gene. The chain carries TRBV19 and TRBJ2-3, with 7 nucleotides matching TRBD1. The CDR3 length is 15 residues. Germline CDR1 LNHDA, CDR2 SQIVND (reference sequence). The J segment lost 1 base and the V segment lost 4 bases, leaving 5 bases of the junction unmatched. The CDR3 sequence: CASSSRQGGTDTQYF. CDR3 DNA (partial): TGTGCCAGTAGTAGCAGACAGGGAGGCACAGATACG. The full variable domain, completed using reference TRBV19 and TRBJ2-3, is DGGITQSPKYLFRKEGQNVTLSCEQNLNHDAMYWYRQDPGQGLRLIYYSQIVNDFQKGDIAEGYSVSREKKESFPLTVTSAQKNPTAFYLCASSSRQGGTDTQYFGPGTRLTVL.

Ten or more counts support this clone. The read finishes 3 residues shy of the CDR3 end, and the germline J gene is used to complete it. The chain links TRBV19 to TRBJ2-3; 7 bases agree with TRBD2. The CDR3 consists of 15 residues. J lost 1 base, V lost 3 bases, and 4 bases had no gene match. Germline CDR1 LNHDA, CDR2 SQIVND (reference sequence). The CDR3 sequence is CASSITTSGTDTQYF. The CDR3 DNA, read in part, is TGTGCCAGTAGTATCACCACTAGCGGCACAGATACG.

This clone showed up many times. The sequenced fragment ends 3 residues before the CDR3 boundary, so the rest is inferred from the germline J gene. The J gene is TRBJ2-1, the V gene TRBV12-3 or TRBV12-4, with 12 bases lining up with TRBD2. The CDR3 is 15 amino acids. After removal of 6 bases from V and 8 bases from J, the junction contained 8 bases not matched to a gene. The sequenced CDR3 bases are TGTGCCAGCAGCCACCTAGCGGGAGGGTTAGATGAG. This sequence encodes CASSHLAGGLDE. The whole CDR3 sequence reads CASSHLAGGLDEQFF.

Ten or more counts support this clone. The read ends 3 residues before the CDR3 terminus; that terminus is restored from the germline J gene. This chain uses TRBV5-1 with TRBJ1-5, with TRBD1 matching 7 bases. The germline V gene has CDR1 SGHRS and CDR2 YFSETQ. The CDR3 is 14 amino acids. Trimming took 4 bases from V and 3 from J; bases not matched to a gene: 4. The covered CDR3 bases are TGCGCCAGCAGCCCGGGACAGCCCAATCAGCCC. It specifies CASSPGQPNQP. The CDR3, in full, reads CASSPGQPNQPQHF.

This clone has more than one count but fewer than ten. The read stops 3 residues short of the end of the CDR3; the missing end is completed from the germline J gene. The chain uses TRBV30 and TRBJ2-7; the D is unclear. Germline lookup yields CDR1 GTSNPN and CDR2 SVGIG (reference sequence). The V gene lost 1 base and the J gene lost 2 bases, with 15 bases spanning the gap. The CDR3 has 15 amino acids. Partial CDR3 DNA: TGTGCCTGGAGTGCCTCGAAGGTCGTGCCCTACGAG. Its translation is CAWSASKVVPYE. The CDR3 reads in full as CAWSASKVVPYEQYF.

This clone qualifies as medium-sized. With the read ending 3 residues before the CDR3 end, the germline J gene is used to fill in that end. This chain connects TRBV29-1 to TRBJ2-3; TRBD2 matches 14 bases. Germline CDR1 SQVTM, CDR2 ANQGSEA. The J segment lost 3 bases and the V segment lost 4 bases, leaving 6 bases of the junction unmatched. The CDR3 length is 16 residues. The CDR3 loop reads CSVVGTSGSSTDTQYF. CDR3 DNA (partial): TGCAGCGTTGTCGGGACTAGCGGGAGTAGTACAGATACG.

The table lists this clone with many counts. The read is 3 residues too short to cover the CDR3 end, so that end is filled in from the germline J gene. The genes are TRBV5-1 and TRBJ1-1, with D tentatively TRBD1 (5 bases). Trimming stripped 3 bases from V and 2 bases from J, with 8 bases between. CDR1 is SGHRS and CDR2 is YFSETQ in the germline V gene. There are 13 residues in the CDR3. CDR3: CASSSQGNTEAFF. CDR3 bases read: TGCGCCAGCAGCTCCCAGGGAAACACTGAA.

This clone has ten or more counts. The read is 3 residues too short to cover the CDR3 end, so that end is filled in from the germline J gene. The chain links TRBV2 to TRBJ2-3; D call uncertain. This CDR3 is built from 12 residues. Per the germline V gene, CDR1 is SNHLY and CDR2 is FYNNEI. Trimming shortened V by 1 base and J by 5 bases, and 4 bases separated the two germline ends. CDR3 bases read: TGTGCCAGCAGTGAAGTCCAAGATACG. Translated, it gives CASSEVQDT. The whole CDR3 protein reads CASSEVQDTQYF.

In the case of this clone: The CDR3 end falls 3 residues outside the read, so it is completed with the germline J gene. The V gene is TRBV6-2 or TRBV6-3, the J gene TRBJ1-5; D is perhaps TRBD1 (6 bases). The CDR3 is 16 residues long. V lost 3 bases and J lost 3, with 15 bases in between. From germline, CDR1 is MNHEY and CDR2 SVGEGT. The CDR3 reads CASSYKEGDTNQPQHF. The CDR3 bases that were read are TGTGCCAGCAGTTATAAGGAGGGGGACACCAATCAGCCC.

This clone was seen a few times. The read falls 3 residues short of the CDR3 end, and the missing part is taken from the germline J gene. The chain links TRBV7-2 to TRBJ2-2, with 12 bases fitting TRBD2. The CDR3 spans 15 residues. Germline lookup yields CDR1 SGHTA and CDR2 FQGNSA. J was trimmed by 8 bases and V by 3 bases; bases with no gene match: 4. CDR3 bases read: TGTGCCAGCAGCTTCTCCGGACTAGCGGGAGGGGAG. Translated: CASSFSGLAGGE. The complete CDR3 reads CASSFSGLAGGELFF.

This clone came up many times. The read ends 3 residues early relative to the CDR3; the germline J gene fills the gap. The V gene is TRBV27, the J gene TRBJ2-7; D call uncertain. The germline V and J ends were trimmed by 8 bases and 1 base, with 6 bases remaining between them. The CDR3 runs 11 residues. The germline CDR1 and CDR2 sequences are MNHEY and SMNVEV (reference sequence). CDR3 bases read: TGTGCCAGCGGGCAATCCTACGAG. Its protein is CASGQSYE. The whole CDR3 sequence reads CASGQSYEQYF.

In this sample, this clone turned up many times. The read falls 3 residues short of the CDR3 end, and the missing part is taken from the germline J gene. The rearrangement uses TRBV30 and TRBJ2-4; tentatively, D is TRBD2 (6 bases). The germline V gene encodes CDR1 GTSNPN and CDR2 SVGIG (reference sequence). The CDR3 totals 12 residues. Here the CDR3 reads CAWKTSSTVQYF. The part of the CDR3 DNA that was read is TGTGCCTGGAAGACTAGTTCAACTGTT.

This clone was picked up many times. The read ends 3 residues early relative to the CDR3; the germline J gene fills the gap. The chain is built from TRBV18 and TRBJ2-2; TRBD1 is a possible D gene (6 bases). The germline V gene has CDR1 KGHSH and CDR2 LQKENI. The CDR3 is made up of 16 amino acids. V was cut by 2 bases and J by 4 bases, with 14 bases left in between. The sequenced part of the CDR3 DNA is TGTGCCAGCTCACCATTGAACCAGGGGTCCACCGGGGAG. It codes for CASSPLNQGSTGE. The entire CDR3 protein reads CASSPLNQGSTGELFF.